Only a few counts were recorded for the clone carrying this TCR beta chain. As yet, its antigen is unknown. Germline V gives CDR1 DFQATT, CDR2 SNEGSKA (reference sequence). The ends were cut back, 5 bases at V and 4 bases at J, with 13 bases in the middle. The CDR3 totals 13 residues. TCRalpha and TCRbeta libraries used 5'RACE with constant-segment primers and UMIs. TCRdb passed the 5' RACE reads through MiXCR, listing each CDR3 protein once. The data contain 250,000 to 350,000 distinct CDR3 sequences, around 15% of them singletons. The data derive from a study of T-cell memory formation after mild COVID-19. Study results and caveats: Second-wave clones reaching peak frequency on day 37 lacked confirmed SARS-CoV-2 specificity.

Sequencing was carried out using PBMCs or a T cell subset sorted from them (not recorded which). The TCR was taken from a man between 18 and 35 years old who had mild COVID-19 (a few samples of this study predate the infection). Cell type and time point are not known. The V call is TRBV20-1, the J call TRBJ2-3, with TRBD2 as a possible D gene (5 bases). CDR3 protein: CSAGTWEPDTQYF. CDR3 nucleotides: TGCAGTGCTGGCACTTGGGAGCCAGATACGCAGTATTTT.